Here is one T cell receptor (beta chain) with its context. Antigen: not known. The PCR was carried out with 60 Vbeta primers and 13 Jbeta primers. Only in-frame clones appear in the TCRdb table, and some are missing; sequencing was by immunoSEQ multiplex PCR. The sample yields 160,000 or so clones, around 84% seen once. This specimen belongs to a study of cytomegalovirus exposure and HLA in healthy donors. Study overall: Unique TCRs from HLA-typed donors, 80 million to 100 million of them, were held in an early data release. Whole-study findings and limits: In a later analysis, DRB1 alleles had the most associated TCRs; HLA-C alleles the fewest. HLA alleles showed associations with around 15,000 TCR beta sequences in a later analysis, at a 0.05 false discovery rate.

Nominal health characterized the donors when sampled, though unrecorded immune exposures were likely. The CDR3 extends over 14 amino acids. Germline V lookup: CDR1 MNHNY, CDR2 SVGAGI (reference sequence). Unmatched junction bases numbered 13, after V lost 8 bases and J lost 9 bases. This receptor was identified in a man younger than 30 in good health and CMV-seronegative. The chain carries TRBV6-6 and TRBJ2-1, with TRBD1 matching over 7 bases. The sample consisted of PBMCs. The chain's CDR3 is CASEHPKQGSEQFF. The CDR3 DNA follows: TGTGCCAGCGAACACCCAAAACAGGGGAGTGAGCAGTTCTTC.